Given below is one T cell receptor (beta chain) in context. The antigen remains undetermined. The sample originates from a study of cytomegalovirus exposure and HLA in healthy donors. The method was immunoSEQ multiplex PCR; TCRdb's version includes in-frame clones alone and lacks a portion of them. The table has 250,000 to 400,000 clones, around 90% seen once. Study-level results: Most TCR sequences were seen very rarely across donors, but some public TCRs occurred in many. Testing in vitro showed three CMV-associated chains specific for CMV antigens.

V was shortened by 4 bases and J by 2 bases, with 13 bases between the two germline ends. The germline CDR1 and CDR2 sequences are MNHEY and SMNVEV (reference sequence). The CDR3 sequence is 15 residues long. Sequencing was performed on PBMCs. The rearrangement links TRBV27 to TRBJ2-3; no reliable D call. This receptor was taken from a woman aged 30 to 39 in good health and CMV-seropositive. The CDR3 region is CASSYGGGLTDTQYF. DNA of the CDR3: TGTGCCAGCAGTTACGGTGGTGGTCTCACAGATACGCAGTATTTT.